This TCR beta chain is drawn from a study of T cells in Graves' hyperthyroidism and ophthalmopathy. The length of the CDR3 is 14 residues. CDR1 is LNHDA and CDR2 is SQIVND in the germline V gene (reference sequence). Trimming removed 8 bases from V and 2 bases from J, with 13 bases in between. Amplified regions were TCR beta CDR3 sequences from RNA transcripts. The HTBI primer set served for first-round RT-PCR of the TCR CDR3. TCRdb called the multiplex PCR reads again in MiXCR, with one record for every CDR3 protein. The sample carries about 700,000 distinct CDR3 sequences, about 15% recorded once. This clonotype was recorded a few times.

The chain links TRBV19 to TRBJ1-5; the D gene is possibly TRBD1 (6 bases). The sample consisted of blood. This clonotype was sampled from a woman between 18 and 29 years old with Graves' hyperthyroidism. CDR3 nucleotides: TGTGCCAGTTCGGACAGTGGGGGCAATCAGCCCCAGCATTTT. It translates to CASSDSGGNQPQHF. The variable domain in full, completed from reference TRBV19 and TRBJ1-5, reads DGGITQSPKYLFRKEGQNVTLSCEQNLNHDAMYWYRQDPGQGLRLIYYSQIVNDFQKGDIAEGYSVSREKKESFPLTVTSAQKNPTAFYLCASSDSGGNQPQHFGDGTRLSIL.